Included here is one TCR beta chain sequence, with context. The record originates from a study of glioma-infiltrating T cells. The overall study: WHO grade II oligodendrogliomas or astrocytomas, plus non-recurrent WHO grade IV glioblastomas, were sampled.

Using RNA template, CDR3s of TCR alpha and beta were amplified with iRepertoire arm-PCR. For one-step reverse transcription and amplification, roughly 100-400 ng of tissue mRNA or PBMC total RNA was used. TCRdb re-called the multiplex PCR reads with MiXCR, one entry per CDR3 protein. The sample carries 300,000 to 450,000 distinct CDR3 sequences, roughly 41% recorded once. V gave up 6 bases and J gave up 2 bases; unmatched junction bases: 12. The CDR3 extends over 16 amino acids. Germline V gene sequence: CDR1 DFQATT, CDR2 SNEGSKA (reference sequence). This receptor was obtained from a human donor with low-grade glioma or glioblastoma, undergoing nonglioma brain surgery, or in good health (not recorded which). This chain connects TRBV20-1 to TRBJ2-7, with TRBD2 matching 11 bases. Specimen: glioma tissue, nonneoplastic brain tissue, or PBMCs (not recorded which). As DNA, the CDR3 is TGCAGTGCCGACCTGACATTTAGCGGGAGGGCCTACGAGCAGTACTTC. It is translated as CSADLTFSGRAYEQYF.